This T cell receptor (beta chain) was sequenced in a study of response to subunit inactivated influenza vaccine. Whole-study results and caveats: It was suggested by the authors that few new T cells are recruited by each seasonal influenza vaccination.

Germline loops: CDR1 WNHNN, CDR2 SYGVQD (reference sequence). The CDR3 has 15 residues. V lost 0 bases, J lost 5 bases, and 7 bases stayed unmatched. Using its own MiXCR run on the RT-PCR reads, TCRdb lists one record per CDR3 protein. The profile covers more than 400,000 distinct CDR3 sequences, with roughly 9.8% appearing a single time and roughly 12% taken by the ten largest. This clonotype was picked up a small number of times. Its antigen is still unknown. The V and J genes are TRBV10-1 and TRBJ2-7; 7 bases map to TRBD1. The receptor was derived from a man aged 45-60 years who received an inactivated influenza vaccine. The sequences come from PBMCs from blood, collected roughly 48 days after vaccination. The CDR3 here is CASSESLQGTHEQYF. CDR3 nucleotides: TGCGCCAGCAGTGAGTCTTTACAGGGGACCCACGAGCAGTACTTC.